This T cell receptor beta chain was obtained from a study of blood T cell repertoires in COVID-19 (dated by TCRdb to about 2020). For the wider study: Samples covering the acute and convalescent phases of COVID-19 were provided by collaborators in the United States, Italy and Spain. Samples came from the ongoing ImmuneRACE study (first 160 participants) plus 1,254 subjects from 6 global collaborators. The dataset comprised deeply sampled blood TCRbeta repertoires from subjects exposed to, actively infected with, or recovered from COVID-19. The prospective study material was composed of cDNA or gDNA derived from T cells, B-cell-depleted T cells, or PBMCs. Where available, HLA class I and class II types were obtained from metadata supplied by the sample provider rather than from assay-based typing. The repertoires were released in a freely available public database intended as a resource for research on the immune response to SARS-CoV-2. Nearly every sample came with metadata listing a de-identified subject ID, COVID-19 status, age in years and sex. Overall results and qualifications from the work: The amount of clinical and demographic metadata varied by source and participant and was provided uncurated.

Worth noting for this clone: The target of this receptor is not known. No much larger clone is present one base from it, and per-base qualities are unavailable.

At one collaborating source in Seattle, patients were enrolled during active infection and were followed longitudinally through the course of disease. Each collaborating institution followed its own protocols to collect whole blood in K2EDTA tubes. For TCRbeta analysis, collaborators shipped samples in one of three forms: frozen whole blood, isolated PBMCs, or DNA extracted from either of those sample types. Trimming costs V 5 bases and J 5 bases, and their ends lie 13 bases apart. CDR1 and CDR2, per the germline V gene, are SGHVS and FQNEAQ. The CDR3 holds 14 amino acids from the cysteine to the phenylalanine. The read is trimmed to its CDR3 DNA, 42 bases read in frame from base 1. The immunoSEQ Assay, a bias-controlled multiplex PCR, was used to amplify TCRbeta CDR3 regions from genomic DNA. In the authors' own workflow: Within the assay, amplification of reference gene primers was used to estimate how many nucleated cells each sample contained. Sequence reads were collapsed and filtered to measure the absolute abundance of every unique TCRbeta CDR3 rearrangement. For each sample, productive Simpson clonality was calculated by taking the square root of Simpson's diversity index across productive rearrangements. What TCRdb holds here is the immuneACCESS table cut down to in-frame rearrangements. Part of the clones is not present; checked against another copy, under half of the missing clones reflect an unresolved V gene, and the others are unexplained. Clone size and the V and J calls come from that table; the DNA yielded D and trimming. This sample comprises hundreds of thousands of clones, 90% of them detected only once. The ten largest make up around 0.97% of the sample.

This receptor was identified in a woman in her thirties or forties with COVID-19, enrolled during active disease. Sequenced material: peripheral blood. The sequence links TRBV7-8 to TRBJ1-5, with the D gene call left open. In nucleotide form, the sequence is TGTGCCAGCAGCCCTCGTGTGGGAGATCAGCCCCAGCATTTT. This codes for CASSPRVGDQPQHF.